The source of this T cell receptor (beta chain) is a study of cytomegalovirus exposure and HLA in healthy donors. Whole-study findings and limits: CMV serostatus stood as the only immune exposure information on hand. In a later analysis, HLA-associated beta chains showed higher expansion and lower generation probabilities than comparable chains. Later work found that TCR association rates differed between HLA loci; DRB1 had the most and HLA-C the fewest. Whilst most TCR sequences proved rare, a subset of public TCRs occurred across many donors.

With respect to this clone: Antigen: not known.

The primer mix had 60 Vbeta and 13 Jbeta primers. The data were produced by immunoSEQ multiplex PCR, yet TCRdb's version contains in-frame clones alone and is incomplete. This sample lists roughly 120,000 clones; its ten largest clones have about 2.7%. The TCR originated in a man younger than 45 in good health and CMV-seronegative. The sample was PBMCs.

CDR3 loop: CASSARDRTDTQYF. The CDR3 DNA reads TGTGCCAGCAGTGCGCGGGATCGCACAGATACGCAGTATTTT. The V call is TRBV2, the J call TRBJ2-3; maybe TRBD2 (6 bases). CDR3 size: 14 residues. Germline V gene data show CDR1 as SNHLY and CDR2 as FYNNEI. Trimming left V 4 bases short and J 1 base short, with 9 bases between.